This T cell receptor beta chain was documented in a study of shared clonotypes between healthy human individuals. Study-level findings and limits: Non-shared clonotypes were found to have lower generation probabilities than the clonotypes that were shared by all four of the sorted-subset donors.

Clones were sequenced by immunoSEQ multiplex PCR, and TCRdb holds only the in-frame ones, with some missing. Of about 2.4 million clones listed, 93% were seen once; the top ten hold about 0.38%. This CDR3 has 15 residues. Germline V CDR1 and CDR2: SGHKS, YYEKEE (reference sequence). V gave up 4 bases and J gave up 3 bases, with 14 bases separating them. Healthy and HIV-negative, the adult donors had no recent acute infections or vaccinations. Researchers partitioned CD4+ cells into CD45RA+ naive and CD45RA-negative memory subsets. Notes on this clone: Its antigen is undetermined.

The sample consisted of naive CD4+ T cells from PBMCs. The subset: CD45RA+ positively selected. The gene calls are TRBV5-5 and TRBJ1-5, with D maybe TRBD1 (6 bases). The source of this sequence is a man aged 18 to 29 in good health. Some clones in this sample may be carry-over from other donors' samples. CDR3 protein: CASSQSRGNNQPQHF. The CDR3 coding sequence is TGTGCCAGCAGCCAGTCCAGGGGTAACAATCAGCCCCAGCATTTT.